The clone carrying this T cell receptor (beta chain) has only one observation. The sample has other DNA sequences that encode this CDR3 too. Profiling relied on immunoSEQ multiplex PCR, and the TCRdb table lists in-frame clones only, not all of them. In the table there are 80,000 to 100,000 clones, 87% of which are singletons. This entry comes from a study of OX40 agonist ivuxolimab in advanced cancers. With 3 bases removed from V and 4 bases from J, the gap between germline ends came to 12 bases. Germline V gives CDR1 SGHTA, CDR2 FQGNSA. The CDR3 contains 14 residues. The source was CD4+ or CD8+ T cells sorted from blood, collected in a trial of the OX40 agonist ivuxolimab. The chain combines TRBV7-2 with TRBJ1-2; tentatively, D is TRBD1 (6 bases). This sequence was found in an adult with an advanced solid tumor such as melanoma, head and neck, liver or kidney cancer. CDR3 sequence: CASSFSQGAYGYTF. The CDR3 nucleotides read TGTGCCAGCAGCTTCTCACAGGGCGCCTATGGCTACACCTTC.